This T cell receptor (beta chain) was found in a study of blood T cell repertoires in COVID-19. Repertoires were generated with immunoSEQ multiplex PCR, while TCRdb's copy carries only in-frame clones and drops some. The profile covers around 150,000 clones, with just under 80% appearing a single time and around 14% taken by the ten largest. This CDR3 has 13 amino acids. Trimming removed 3 bases from V and 4 bases from J; junction bases left unmatched: 2. Sequenced sample: peripheral blood. The clonotype comes from a woman of 80 years or more with acute or convalescent COVID-19. V is TRBV12-3 or TRBV12-4 and J is TRBJ2-7; 8 nucleotides agree with TRBD1. This CDR3 reads CASSLGQEYEQYF. The CDR3 DNA is TGTGCCAGCAGTTTGGGACAGGAGTACGAGCAGTACTTC.